This T cell receptor beta chain derives from a study of blood T cells in healthy people across ages. On the study more broadly: Capture by template switching was about one barcoded beta molecule per two T cells. Broader study findings: Older age coincided with a roughly linear decline in TCR beta diversity per million T cells. In these data, TCR beta diversity tracked strongly with naive T cell percentage.

With a J-beta primer mix and a sample-barcoded 5' primer, a second PCR ran about 6 to 11 cycles. Template switching added a 12-random-nucleotide identifier to every cDNA molecule. TCRdb re-analysed the 5' RACE reads in MiXCR, keeping a single row per CDR3 protein. The repertoire holds around 870,000 distinct CDR3 sequences, with less than 35% as singletons. As to this clonotype: Its antigen remains unidentified.

The material sequenced was blood. The TCR comes from a woman of 80 years or more in good health.

Written as DNA, the CDR3 is TGTGCCAGCAGCACAAGGAACAGGGGATGGAATCAGCCCCAGCATTTT. Translating gives CASSTRNRGWNQPQHF. The chain is built from TRBV7-8 and TRBJ1-5, with 7 bases lining up with TRBD1. Germline CDR1 reads SGHVS; CDR2 reads FQNEAQ. This CDR3 region has 16 residues. Trimming took 5 bases from V and 4 from J; bases not matched to a gene: 11.